The sequence of this T cell receptor (beta chain) was determined in a study of blood T cell repertoires in COVID-19 (dated by TCRdb to 2020 to 2021). Regarding the research as a whole: Samples covering the acute and convalescent phases of COVID-19 were provided by collaborators in the United States, Italy and Spain. The prospective study material was composed of cDNA or gDNA derived from T cells, B-cell-depleted T cells, or PBMCs. Subjects who had been exposed to COVID-19, were actively infected with it, or had recovered from it provided the deeply sampled blood TCRbeta repertoires that made up the dataset. The repertoires were made available in a free public database intended to serve as a resource for research on the immune response to SARS-CoV-2. Samples came from the ongoing ImmuneRACE study (first 160 participants) plus 1,254 subjects from 6 global collaborators. Nearly every sample came with metadata listing a de-identified subject ID, COVID-19 status, age in years and sex. HLA class I and class II types, where available, came from metadata supplied by the sample provider rather than from assay-based typing.

The immunoSEQ Assay, a bias-controlled multiplex PCR, was used to amplify TCRbeta CDR3 regions from genomic DNA. In the source study's methods: Within the assay, amplification of reference gene primers was used to estimate how many nucleated cells each sample contained. To quantify the absolute abundance of each unique TCRbeta CDR3 rearrangement, sequence reads were collapsed and filtered. For each sample, productive Simpson clonality was calculated as the square root of Simpson's diversity index across productive rearrangements. The clones in this table, taken by TCRdb from immuneACCESS, are in-frame only. Not every clone is retained; where verified, under half of the shortfall comes from an unresolved V gene, and the cause of the rest is unknown. Clonal size and the V and J genes are those of that table, whereas D and trimming came from the DNA. The sample has a few hundred thousand clones on record, around 83% of them singletons. The ten largest clones represent 1.2% of the sample.

CDR1 MNHNY and CDR2 SVGAGI were looked up in the germline V gene (reference sequence). The CDR3 numbers 14 residues from cysteine through phenylalanine. Just the 42-base CDR3 DNA is kept, in frame starting at base 1. Trimmed from V: 8 bases; trimmed from J: 4 bases; junction bases lacking a gene match: 5. The paper as a whole reports these results and caveats: Clinical and demographic metadata were provided uncurated, with the amount varying by source and participant.

About this clone: The antigen this receptor binds is unknown. Base qualities were left out, and no much larger clone turns up one base away.

Each collaborating institution followed its own protocols to collect whole blood in K2EDTA tubes. For TCRbeta analysis, collaborators shipped samples as frozen whole blood, isolated PBMCs, or DNA extracted from either of those sample types. This TCR came from a woman between 50 and 59 years old with acute or convalescent COVID-19. Sequenced input: peripheral blood. The chain employs TRBV6-6 and TRBJ1-3, with TRBD1 matching 10 junction bases. The CDR3 corresponds to CASRDRGSGNTIYF. The DNA is TGTGCCAGCCGGGACAGGGGTTCCGGAAACACCATATATTTT.